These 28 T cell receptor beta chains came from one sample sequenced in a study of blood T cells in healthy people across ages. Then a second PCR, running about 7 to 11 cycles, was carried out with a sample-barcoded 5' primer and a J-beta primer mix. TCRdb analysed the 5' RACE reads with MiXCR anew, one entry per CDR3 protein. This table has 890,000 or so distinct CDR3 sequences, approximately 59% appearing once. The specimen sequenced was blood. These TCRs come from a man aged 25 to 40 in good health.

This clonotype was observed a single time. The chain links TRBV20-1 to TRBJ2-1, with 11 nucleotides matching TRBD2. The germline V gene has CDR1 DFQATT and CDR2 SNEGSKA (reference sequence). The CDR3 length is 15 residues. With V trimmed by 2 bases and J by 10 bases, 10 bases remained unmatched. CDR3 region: CSARSLAGDIYEQFF. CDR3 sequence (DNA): TGCAGTGCTAGATCACTAGCGGGGGACATCTACGAGCAGTTCTTC.

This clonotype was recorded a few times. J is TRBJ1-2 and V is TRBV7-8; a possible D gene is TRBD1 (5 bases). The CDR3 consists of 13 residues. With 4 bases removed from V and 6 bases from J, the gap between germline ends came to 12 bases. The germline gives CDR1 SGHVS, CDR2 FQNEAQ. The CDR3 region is CASSSQGPNGYTF. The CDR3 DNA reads TGTGCCAGCAGCTCGCAGGGTCCTAATGGCTACACCTTC.

CDR3 DNA: TGTGCCAGCAGCCCGCACTTCGGACAGGGAGCGAGGGGGGAGCAGTTCTTC. This codes for CASSPHFGQGARGEQFF. The V and J genes are TRBV7-2 and TRBJ2-1; TRBD1 matches at 8 bases. CDR3 length equals 17 residues. The germline V gene encodes CDR1 SGHTA and CDR2 FQGNSA. After removal of 5 bases from V and 10 bases from J, the junction contained 19 bases not matched to a gene.

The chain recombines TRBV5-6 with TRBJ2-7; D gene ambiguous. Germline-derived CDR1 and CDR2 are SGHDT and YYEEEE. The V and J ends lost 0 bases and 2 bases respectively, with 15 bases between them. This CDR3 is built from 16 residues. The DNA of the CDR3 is TGTGCCAGCAGCTTGGACCAAGGGCAGGTAACCTACGAGCAGTACTTC. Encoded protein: CASSLDQGQVTYEQYF.

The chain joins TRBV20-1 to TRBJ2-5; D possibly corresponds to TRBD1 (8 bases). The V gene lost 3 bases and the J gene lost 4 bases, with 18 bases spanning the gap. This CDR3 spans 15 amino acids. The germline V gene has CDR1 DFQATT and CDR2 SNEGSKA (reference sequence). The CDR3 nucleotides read TGCAGTGCTAGGTTCCGGACAGGGAGGGGAGAGACCCAGTACTTC. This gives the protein CSARFRTGRGETQYF.

The CDR3 sequence: CASSQSDRGITTNYGYTF. The CDR3 DNA is TGTGCCAGCAGCCAATCTGACCGGGGCATTACAACGAACTATGGCTACACCTTC. The chain uses TRBV14 and TRBJ1-2, with D tentatively TRBD1 (5 bases). The V end was cut by 2 bases, the J end by 2 bases, with 21 bases between. Germline V gene lookup returns CDR1 SGHDN and CDR2 FVKESK. The CDR3 extends over 18 amino acids.

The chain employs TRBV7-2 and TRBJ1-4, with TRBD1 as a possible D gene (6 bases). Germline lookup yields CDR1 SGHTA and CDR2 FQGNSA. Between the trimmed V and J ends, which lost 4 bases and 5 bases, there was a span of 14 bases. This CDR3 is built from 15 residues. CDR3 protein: CASSSLNRVNEKLFF. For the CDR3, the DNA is TGTGCCAGCAGCTCACTAAACAGGGTGAATGAAAAACTGTTTTTT. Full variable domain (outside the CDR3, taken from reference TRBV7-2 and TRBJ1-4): GAGVSQSPSNKVTEKGKDVELRCDPISGHTALYWYRQSLGQGLEFLIYFQGNSAPDKSGLPSDRFSAERTGGSVSTLTIQRTQQEDSAVYLCASSSLNRVNEKLFFGSGTQLSVL.

CDR3 amino acids: CSAQAGTHSTDTQYF. The CDR3 nucleotides read TGCAGTGCTCAAGCCGGGACCCACAGCACAGATACGCAGTATTTT. This chain joins TRBV20-1 and TRBJ2-3; D assignment may be TRBD1 or TRBD2 (5 bases each). Trimming took 5 bases from V and 0 from J, leaving 15 bases between them. Per the germline V gene, CDR1 is DFQATT and CDR2 is SNEGSKA (reference sequence). The CDR3 extends over 15 amino acids.

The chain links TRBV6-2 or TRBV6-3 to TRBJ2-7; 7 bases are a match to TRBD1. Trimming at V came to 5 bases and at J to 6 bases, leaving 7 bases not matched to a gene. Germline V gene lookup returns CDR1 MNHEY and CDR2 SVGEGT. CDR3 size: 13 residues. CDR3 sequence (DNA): TGTGCCAGCAGTCTTACAGGGGTTCGCGAGCAGTACTTC. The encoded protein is CASSLTGVREQYF.

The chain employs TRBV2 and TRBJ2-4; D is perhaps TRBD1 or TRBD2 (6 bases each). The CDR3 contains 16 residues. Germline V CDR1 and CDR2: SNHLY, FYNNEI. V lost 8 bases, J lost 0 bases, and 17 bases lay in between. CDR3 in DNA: TGTGCCAGCGGGGGGTTCGGGGGCATAGCCAAAAACATTCAGTACTTC. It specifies CASGGFGGIAKNIQYF. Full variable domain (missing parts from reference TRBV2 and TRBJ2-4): EPEVTQTPSHQVTQMGQEVILRCVPISNHLYFYWYRQILGQKVEFLVSFYNNEISEKSEIFDDQFSVERPDGSNFTLKIRSTKLEDSAMYFCASGGFGGIAKNIQYFGAGTRLSVL.

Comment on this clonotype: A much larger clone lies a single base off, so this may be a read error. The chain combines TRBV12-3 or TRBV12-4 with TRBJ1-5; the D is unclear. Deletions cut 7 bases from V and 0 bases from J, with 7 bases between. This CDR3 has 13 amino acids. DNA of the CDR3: TGTGCCAGCAATGGAGATAGCAATCAGCCCCAGCATTTT. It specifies CASNGDSNQPQHF.

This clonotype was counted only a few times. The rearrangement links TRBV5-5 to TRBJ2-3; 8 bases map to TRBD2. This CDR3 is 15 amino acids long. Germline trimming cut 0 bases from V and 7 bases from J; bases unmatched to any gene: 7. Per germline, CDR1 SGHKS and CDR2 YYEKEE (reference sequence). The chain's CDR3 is CASSLGTGGRNTQYF. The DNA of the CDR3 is TGTGCCAGCAGCTTGGGTACGGGGGGGCGAAATACGCAGTATTTT.

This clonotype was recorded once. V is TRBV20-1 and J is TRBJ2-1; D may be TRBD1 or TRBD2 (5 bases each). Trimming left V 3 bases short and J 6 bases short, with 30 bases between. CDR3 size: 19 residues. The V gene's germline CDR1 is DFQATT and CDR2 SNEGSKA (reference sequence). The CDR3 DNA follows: TGCAGTGCTAGGGGTGAGCTCCGGGGACCCTCCGGGCGGTCCAATGAGCAGTTCTTC. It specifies CSARGELRGPSGRSNEQFF.

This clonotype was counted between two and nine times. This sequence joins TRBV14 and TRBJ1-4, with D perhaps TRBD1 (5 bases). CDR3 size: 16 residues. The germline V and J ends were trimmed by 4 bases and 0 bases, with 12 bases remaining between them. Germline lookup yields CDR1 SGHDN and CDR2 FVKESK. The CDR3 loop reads CASSRGARATNEKLFF. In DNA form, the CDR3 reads TGTGCCAGCAGCCGAGGGGCCCGGGCAACTAATGAAAAACTGTTTTTT.

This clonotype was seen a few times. The CDR3 here is CASSTWDSGGLGDTQYF. The CDR3 bases are TGTGCCAGCAGCACGTGGGACAGCGGCGGGTTAGGAGATACGCAGTATTTT. The chain carries TRBV7-9 and TRBJ2-3; 7 bases are shared with TRBD1. This CDR3 has 17 residues. J gave up 5 bases and V 5 bases, and 16 bases lay outside the gene matches. Germline V gene sequence: CDR1 SEHNR, CDR2 FQNEAQ (reference sequence).

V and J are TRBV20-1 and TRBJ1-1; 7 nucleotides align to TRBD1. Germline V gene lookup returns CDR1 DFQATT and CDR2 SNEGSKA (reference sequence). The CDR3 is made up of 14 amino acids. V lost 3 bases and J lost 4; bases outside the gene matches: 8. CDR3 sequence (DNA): TGCAGTGCTAGTTCACAGGGGTGGGGCACTGAAGCTTTCTTT. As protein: CSASSQGWGTEAFF.

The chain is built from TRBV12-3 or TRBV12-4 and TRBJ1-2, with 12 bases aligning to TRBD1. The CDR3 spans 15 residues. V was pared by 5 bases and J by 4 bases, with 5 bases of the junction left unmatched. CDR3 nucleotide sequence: TGTGCCAGCAGTCCCGGGACAGGGGGCGCCTATGGCTACACCTTC. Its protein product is CASSPGTGGAYGYTF.

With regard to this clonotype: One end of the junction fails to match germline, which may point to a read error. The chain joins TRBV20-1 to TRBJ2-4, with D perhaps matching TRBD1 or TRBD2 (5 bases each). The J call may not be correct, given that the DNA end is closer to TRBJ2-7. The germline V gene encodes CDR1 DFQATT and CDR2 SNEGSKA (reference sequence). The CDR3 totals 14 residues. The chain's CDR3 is CSVRGRGPPNEQYF. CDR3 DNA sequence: TGCAGTGTTAGAGGCCGGGGACCCCCAAACGAGCAGTACTTC.

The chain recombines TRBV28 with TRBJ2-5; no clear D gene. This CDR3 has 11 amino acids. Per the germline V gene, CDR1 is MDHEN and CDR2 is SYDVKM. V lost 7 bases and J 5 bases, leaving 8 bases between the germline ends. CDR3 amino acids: CASNHRETQYF. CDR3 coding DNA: TGTGCCAGCAACCATCGGGAGACCCAGTACTTC.

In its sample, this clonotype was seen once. The CDR3 loop reads CASPRGKETQYF. The CDR3 DNA follows: TGTGCCAGCCCCCGTGGGAAAGAGACCCAGTACTTC. The V gene is TRBV2, the J gene TRBJ2-5, with D unclear. V was trimmed by 8 bases and J by 3 bases, leaving 10 bases between them. Germline V lookup: CDR1 SNHLY, CDR2 FYNNEI. The CDR3 loop spans 12 amino acids.

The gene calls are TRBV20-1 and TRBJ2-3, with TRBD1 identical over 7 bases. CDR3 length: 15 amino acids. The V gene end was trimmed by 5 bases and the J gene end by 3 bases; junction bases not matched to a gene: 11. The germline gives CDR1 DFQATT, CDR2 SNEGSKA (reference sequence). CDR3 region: CSAHPQHRGTDTQYF. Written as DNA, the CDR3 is TGCAGTGCTCACCCACAGCACAGGGGAACAGATACGCAGTATTTT.

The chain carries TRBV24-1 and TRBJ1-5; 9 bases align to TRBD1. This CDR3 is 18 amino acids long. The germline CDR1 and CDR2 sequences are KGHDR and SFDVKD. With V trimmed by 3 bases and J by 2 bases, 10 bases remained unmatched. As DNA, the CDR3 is TGTGCCACCAGTGATCCCGGGACAGGGCTTACCGGCAATCAGCCCCAGCATTTT. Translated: CATSDPGTGLTGNQPQHF.

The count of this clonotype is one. The CDR3 region is CASSATLSYGYTF. DNA for the CDR3: TGTGCCAGCAGCGCGACGCTTAGCTATGGCTACACCTTC. V usage is TRBV2 and J usage is TRBJ1-2; D remains unclear. Germline V CDR1 and CDR2: SNHLY, FYNNEI. Trimming shortened V by 6 bases and J by 4 bases, and 12 bases separated the two germline ends. This CDR3 has 13 amino acids.

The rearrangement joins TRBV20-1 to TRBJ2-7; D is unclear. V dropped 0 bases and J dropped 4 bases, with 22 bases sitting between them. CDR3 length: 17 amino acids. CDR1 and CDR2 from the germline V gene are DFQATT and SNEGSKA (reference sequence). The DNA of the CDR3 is TGCAGTGCTAGAGAAGCCACAGAGTACTTACGAGGATACGAGCAGTACTTC. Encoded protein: CSAREATEYLRGYEQYF.

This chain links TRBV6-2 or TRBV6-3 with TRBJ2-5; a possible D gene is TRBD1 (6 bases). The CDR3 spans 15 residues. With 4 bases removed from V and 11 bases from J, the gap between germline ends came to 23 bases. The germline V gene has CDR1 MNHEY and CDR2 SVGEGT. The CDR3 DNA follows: TGTGCCAGCAGTTGGTCCACAGGGTGGAGGCGAGAGCAGTACTTC. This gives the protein CASSWSTGWRREQYF.

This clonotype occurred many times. CDR3 DNA: TGTGCCAGCAGTTACTCTCCCCCGCCAGGAAACATTCAGTACTTC. Its translation is CASSYSPPPGNIQYF. The V and J genes are TRBV6-2 or TRBV6-3 and TRBJ2-4; D gene uncertain. CDR1 and CDR2 from the germline V gene are MNHEY and SVGEGT. The CDR3 has 15 amino acids. The germline V and J ends were trimmed by 0 bases and 6 bases, with 12 bases remaining between them.

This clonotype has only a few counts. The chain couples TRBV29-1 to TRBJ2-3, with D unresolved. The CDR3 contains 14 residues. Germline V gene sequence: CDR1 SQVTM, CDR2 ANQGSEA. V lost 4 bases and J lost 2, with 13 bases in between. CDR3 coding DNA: TGCAGCGTTGTCGGTCACCGTCTCACAGATACGCAGTATTTT. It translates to CSVVGHRLTDTQYF.

Here the CDR3 reads CAISAPLRGRTEQFF. The CDR3 DNA is TGTGCCATCAGTGCCCCATTGCGGGGGAGGACTGAGCAGTTCTTC. The chain couples TRBV10-3 to TRBJ2-1; TRBD2 matches 7 bases. The J segment lost 9 bases and the V segment lost 4 bases, leaving 12 bases of the junction unmatched. The CDR3 covers 15 residues. CDR1 is ENHRY and CDR2 is SYGVKD in the germline V gene.